These 25 T cell receptor beta chains were sequenced from one sample in a study of control samples from healthy donors and cancer patients. TCRdb's table, derived via immunoSEQ multiplex PCR, lists solely in-frame clones and lacks some. The repertoire includes 150,000 or so clones, around 90% of them detected once, and around 11% sits in the top ten. The sample comprised blood. Source of these receptors: a man aged 25 to 40 in good health.

V gene TRBV28 combines with J gene TRBJ1-1, with D unresolved. The length of the CDR3 is 12 residues. Per germline, CDR1 MDHEN and CDR2 SYDVKM. Trimming shortened V by 7 bases and J by 2 bases, and 8 bases separated the two germline ends. The CDR3 sequence: CASIWGNTEAFF. CDR3 sequence (DNA): TGTGCCAGCATATGGGGAAACACTGAAGCTTTCTTT.

The V call is TRBV18, the J call TRBJ2-1, with D possibly being TRBD1 or TRBD2 (6 bases each). The CDR3 extends over 13 amino acids. The germline V and J ends were trimmed by 5 bases and 9 bases, with 14 bases remaining between them. Germline CDR1 is KGHSH and CDR2 is LQKENI. CDR3 nucleotide sequence: TGTGCCAGCTCAGCGACAGGCGGGATTGAGCAGTTCTTC. Protein: CASSATGGIEQFF.

The V gene is TRBV19, the J gene TRBJ1-4; D remains unclear. This CDR3 region has 13 residues. V was pared by 10 bases and J by 0 bases, with 9 bases between. Germline assignment: CDR1 LNHDA and CDR2 SQIVND (reference sequence). Here the CDR3 DNA reads TGTGCCACAGGCTGGCCAACTAATGAAAAACTGTTTTTT. Translation gives CATGWPTNEKLFF.

The gene calls are TRBV7-2 and TRBJ1-1; possibly TRBD1 for D (5 bases). Germline V gene sequence: CDR1 SGHTA, CDR2 FQGNSA. CDR3 size: 12 residues. Trimming stripped 5 bases from V and 13 bases from J, with 17 bases between. For the CDR3, the DNA is TGTGCCAGCAGCGGCCGCCGACAGAGCCTTTTCTTT. It is translated as CASSGRRQSLFF.

The chain employs TRBV29-1 and TRBJ2-6, with D unclear. Trimming shortened V by 4 bases and J by 2 bases, and 12 bases separated the two germline ends. The CDR3 length is 15 residues. Germline V lookup: CDR1 SQVTM, CDR2 ANQGSEA. CDR3 residues: CSVGTTGPGANVLTF. The CDR3 nucleotides read TGCAGCGTTGGAACGACGGGCCCTGGGGCCAACGTCCTGACTTTC.

The V gene is TRBV6-2 or TRBV6-3, the J gene TRBJ2-7; D may match TRBD1 or TRBD2 (5 bases each). Trimming left V 4 bases short and J 1 base short, with 11 bases between. The germline V gene encodes CDR1 MNHEY and CDR2 SVGEGT. The CDR3 loop spans 14 amino acids. Here the CDR3 DNA reads TGTGCCAGCAGTTCCCCAGGGAGTTCCTACGAGCAGTACTTC. This gives the protein CASSSPGSSYEQYF.

This chain joins TRBV15 and TRBJ1-1, with TRBD1 as a possible D gene (5 bases). Germline CDR1 reads LNHNV; CDR2 reads YYDKDF (reference sequence). The CDR3 covers 16 residues. V lost 0 bases to trimming and J lost 2 bases, with 13 bases between them. The CDR3 spells CATSRDYITGNTEAFF. Here the CDR3 DNA reads TGTGCCACCAGCAGAGATTATATTACAGGAAACACTGAAGCTTTCTTT. Using reference TRBV15 and TRBJ1-1 for the parts outside the CDR3, the full variable domain is DAMVIQNPRYQVTQFGKPVTLSCSQTLNHNVMYWYQQKSSQAPKLLFHYYDKDFNNEADTPDNFQSRRPNTSFCFLDIRSPGLGDTAMYLCATSRDYITGNTEAFFGQGTRLTVV.

This clone has a handful of counts. The chain joins TRBV3-1 (or the pseudogene TRBV3-2) to TRBJ2-7, with TRBD2 identical over 7 bases. The CDR3 has 16 residues. Per germline, CDR1 LGHDT and CDR2 YNNKEL (reference sequence). The J segment lost 0 bases and the V segment lost 2 bases, leaving 7 bases of the junction unmatched. The CDR3: CASSQNLAASSYEQYF. CDR3 nucleotides: TGTGCCAGCAGCCAAAATCTAGCGGCCAGCTCCTACGAGCAGTACTTC.

This clone has just a few counts. The CDR3 spells CAAASAPTYEQYF. The CDR3 DNA follows: TGTGCCGCGGCATCAGCGCCAACCTACGAGCAGTACTTC. V and J are TRBV10-3 and TRBJ2-7; D ambiguous. This CDR3 is 13 amino acids long. V shed 11 bases and J shed 2 bases, with 16 bases lying between them. CDR1 and CDR2 (germline): ENHRY, SYGVKD.

Note on this clone: Other DNA variants within this sample encode the same CDR3. The V gene is TRBV5-5, the J gene TRBJ1-6, with TRBD1 as a possible D gene (5 bases). The CDR3 runs to 15 residues. Germline V gene sequence: CDR1 SGHKS, CDR2 YYEKEE (reference sequence). The ends were cut back, 8 bases at V and 5 bases at J, with 17 bases in the middle. In DNA, the CDR3 is TGTGCCAGTAACCTTTGGGGCCAAAATAATTCACCCCTCCACTTT. Its translation: CASNLWGQNNSPLHF.

V and J are TRBV9 and TRBJ2-7, with D unclear. The CDR3 totals 13 residues. Per the germline V gene, CDR1 is SGDLS and CDR2 is YYNGEE. The V gene lost 4 bases and the J gene lost 5 bases, with 13 bases spanning the gap. The DNA for the CDR3 is TGTGCCAGCAGCCCCAGGTTGGTAGACGAGCAGTACTTC. As protein: CASSPRLVDEQYF.

This clone turned up a few times. The J gene is TRBJ2-6, the V gene TRBV2; D is possibly TRBD1 (5 bases). The germline CDR1 and CDR2 sequences are SNHLY and FYNNEI. Trimming left V 1 base short and J 4 bases short, with 8 bases between. The CDR3 contains 15 residues. As DNA, the CDR3 is TGTGCCAGCAGTGAAGGGACAACCGGGGCCAACGTCCTGACTTTC. This encodes CASSEGTTGANVLTF. The whole variable domain, filled in from reference TRBV2 and TRBJ2-6, reads EPEVTQTPSHQVTQMGQEVILRCVPISNHLYFYWYRQILGQKVEFLVSFYNNEISEKSEIFDDQFSVERPDGSNFTLKIRSTKLEDSAMYFCASSEGTTGANVLTFGAGSRLTVL.

CDR3 protein: CASSPPVVAGNGELFF. The DNA for the CDR3 is TGTGCCAGCTCACCGCCTGTGGTAGCGGGAAACGGGGAGCTGTTTTTT. V gene TRBV18 combines with J gene TRBJ2-2, with 8 positions matching TRBD2. This CDR3 comprises 16 residues. The germline gives CDR1 KGHSH, CDR2 LQKENI. Trimming cost V 3 bases and J 7 bases; bases outside gene matches: 10.

This clone was recorded only once. The genes are TRBV3-1 (or the pseudogene TRBV3-2) and TRBJ1-1, with D tentatively TRBD1 (5 bases). The CDR3 runs to 14 residues. Germline CDR1 LGHDT, CDR2 YNNKEL (reference sequence). Trimming removed 3 bases at V and 1 base at J, with 9 bases between. In nucleotides, the CDR3 is TGTGCCAGCAGCCAGGCAGGGAGGAACACTGAAGCTTTCTTT. Residues: CASSQAGRNTEAFF.

The rearrangement uses TRBV19 and TRBJ2-7; no clear D. V lost 4 bases and J 4 bases, leaving 14 bases between the germline ends. The CDR3 is 14 residues long. The germline gives CDR1 LNHDA, CDR2 SQIVND (reference sequence). Here the CDR3 DNA reads TGTGCCAGTAGTAGGCAGGACCCAGTATACGAGCAGTACTTC. It specifies CASSRQDPVYEQYF.

The chain uses TRBV6-4 and TRBJ1-6; D gene uncertain. Germline V CDR1 and CDR2: MRHNA, SNTAGT. The CDR3 covers 12 residues. V lost 5 bases to trimming and J lost 7 bases, with 6 bases between them. The CDR3 here is CASSQRNSPLHF. In nucleotides, the CDR3 is TGTGCCAGCAGTCAAAGGAATTCACCCCTCCACTTT.

This chain links TRBV30 with TRBJ2-7; TRBD2 matches at 8 bases. The CDR3 runs to 14 residues. The germline V gene has CDR1 GTSNPN and CDR2 SVGIG (reference sequence). V dropped 6 bases and J dropped 0; count of bases not matched to a gene: 7. CDR3 loop: CACSGSASSYEQYF. As DNA, the CDR3 is TGTGCCTGCAGCGGGAGCGCGAGCTCCTACGAGCAGTACTTC.

V and J are TRBV5-6 and TRBJ1-1, with D uncertain. V was clipped by 4 bases and J by 4 bases, with 17 bases between them. The CDR3 extends over 15 amino acids. Per germline, CDR1 SGHDT and CDR2 YYEEEE. The CDR3 reads CASSLRMALPTEAFF. The CDR3 DNA follows: TGTGCCAGCAGCCTGCGTATGGCGCTTCCCACTGAAGCTTTCTTT.

This clone appeared a few times. V is TRBV13 and J is TRBJ2-5, with D possibly being TRBD2 (6 bases). The V end was cut by 1 base, the J end by 5 bases, with 14 bases between. This CDR3 is built from 15 residues. Per germline, CDR1 PRHDT and CDR2 FYEKMQ (reference sequence). The DNA of the CDR3 is TGTGCCAGCAGCTTAGCCTGGGACTCCCAGGAGACCCAGTACTTC. Amino acid sequence: CASSLAWDSQETQYF.

The V and J genes are TRBV4-2 and TRBJ1-3, with 7 bases fitting TRBD1. Trimming at V came to 4 bases and at J to 9 bases, leaving 9 bases not matched to a gene. Per germline, CDR1 LGHNA and CDR2 YNFKEQ. The CDR3 is 14 amino acids. This chain's CDR3 is CASSLSGTDGTIYF. CDR3 coding DNA: TGTGCCAGCAGCCTTTCCGGGACAGATGGCACCATATATTTT.

This clone was picked up one time. This chain connects TRBV7-9 to TRBJ2-1, with D uncertain. With 5 bases removed from V and 2 bases from J, the gap between germline ends came to 10 bases. CDR3 size: 14 residues. Germline V lookup: CDR1 SEHNR, CDR2 FQNEAQ (reference sequence). CDR3 in DNA: TGTGCCAGCAGCCAAAGGAGTCCCTACAATGAGCAGTTCTTC. Protein sequence: CASSQRSPYNEQFF.

The chain's CDR3 is CASSLGHGQQETQYF. The DNA of the CDR3 is TGTGCCAGCAGCTTAGGTCACGGACAACAAGAGACCCAGTACTTC. The chain has TRBV11-1 and TRBJ2-5, with D perhaps TRBD1 (5 bases). Trimming left V 1 base short and J 2 bases short, with 11 bases between. The CDR3 sequence is 15 residues long. Germline lookup yields CDR1 SGHAT and CDR2 FQDESV (reference sequence). Supplemented by reference TRBV11-1 and TRBJ2-5, the full variable domain reads EAEVAQSPRYKITEKSQAVAFWCDPISGHATLYWYRQILGQGPELLVQFQDESVVDDSQLPKDRFSAERLKGVDSTLKIQPAELGDSAMYLCASSLGHGQQETQYFGPGTRLLVL.

The rearrangement joins TRBV10-3 to TRBJ2-7; either TRBD1 or TRBD2 may fit D (7 bases each). Germline loops: CDR1 ENHRY, CDR2 SYGVKD. Trimming removed 6 bases from V and 0 bases from J, with 12 bases in between. This CDR3 is 14 amino acids long. The CDR3 loop reads CAIRGGTDSYEQYF. The CDR3 nucleotides are TGTGCCATCAGGGGAGGGACAGACTCCTACGAGCAGTACTTC.

The chain carries TRBV27 and TRBJ1-2; D call uncertain. Trimming stripped 2 bases from V and 4 bases from J, with 17 bases between. The germline gives CDR1 MNHEY, CDR2 SMNVEV (reference sequence). The CDR3 is 16 residues long. This chain's CDR3 is CASSLRYEVPFYGYTF. CDR3 DNA: TGTGCCAGCAGTTTACGTTATGAGGTTCCTTTCTATGGCTACACCTTC.

CDR3 nucleotides: TGTGCCAGCAGCACGATCACAGGGGCAACTAATGAAAAACTGTTTTTT. Its translation: CASSTITGATNEKLFF. The chain recombines TRBV7-9 with TRBJ1-4, with 7 bases identical to TRBD1. In germline, CDR1 is SEHNR, CDR2 FQNEAQ (reference sequence). This CDR3 is built from 16 residues. J gave up 0 bases and V 5 bases, and 6 bases lay outside the gene matches.